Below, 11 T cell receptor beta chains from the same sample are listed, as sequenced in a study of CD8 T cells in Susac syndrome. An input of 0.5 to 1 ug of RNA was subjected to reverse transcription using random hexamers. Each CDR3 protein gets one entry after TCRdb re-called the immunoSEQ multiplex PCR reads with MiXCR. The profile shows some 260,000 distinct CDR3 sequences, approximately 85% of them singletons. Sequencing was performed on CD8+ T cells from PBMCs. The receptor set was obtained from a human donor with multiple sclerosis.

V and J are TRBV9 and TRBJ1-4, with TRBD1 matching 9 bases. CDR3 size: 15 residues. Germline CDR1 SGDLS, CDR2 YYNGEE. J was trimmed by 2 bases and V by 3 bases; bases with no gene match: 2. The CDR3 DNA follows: TGTGCCAGCAGCGCCACAGGGGGCACTAATGAAAAACTGTTTTTT. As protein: CASSATGGTNEKLFF.

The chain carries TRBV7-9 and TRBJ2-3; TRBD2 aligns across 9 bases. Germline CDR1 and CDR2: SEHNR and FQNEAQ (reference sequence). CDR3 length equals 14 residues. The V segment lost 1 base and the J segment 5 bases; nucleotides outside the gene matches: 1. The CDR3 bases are TGTGCCAGCAGCTTAGGCGGGAGGGGAGATACGCAGTATTTT. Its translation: CASSLGGRGDTQYF.

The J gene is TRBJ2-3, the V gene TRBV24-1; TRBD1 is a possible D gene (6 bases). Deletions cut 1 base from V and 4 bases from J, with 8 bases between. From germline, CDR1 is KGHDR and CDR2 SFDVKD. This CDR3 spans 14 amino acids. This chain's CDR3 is CATSDFQGPDTQYF. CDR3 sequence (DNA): TGTGCCACCAGTGATTTCCAGGGGCCAGATACGCAGTATTTT.

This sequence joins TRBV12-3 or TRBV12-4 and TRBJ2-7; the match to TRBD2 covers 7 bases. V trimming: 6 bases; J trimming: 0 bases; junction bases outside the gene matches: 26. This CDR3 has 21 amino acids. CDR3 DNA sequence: TGTGCCAGCAGCCATACTTTATTAGCTCATTTCCTAGCGGTAAGCTCCTACGAGCAGTACTTC. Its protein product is CASSHTLLAHFLAVSSYEQYF.

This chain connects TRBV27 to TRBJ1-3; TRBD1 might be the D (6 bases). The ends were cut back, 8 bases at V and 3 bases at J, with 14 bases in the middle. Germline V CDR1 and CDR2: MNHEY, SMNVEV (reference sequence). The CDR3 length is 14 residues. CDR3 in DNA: TGTGCCAGCGGGAGACAGGCCGATGGAAACACCATATATTTT. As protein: CASGRQADGNTIYF.

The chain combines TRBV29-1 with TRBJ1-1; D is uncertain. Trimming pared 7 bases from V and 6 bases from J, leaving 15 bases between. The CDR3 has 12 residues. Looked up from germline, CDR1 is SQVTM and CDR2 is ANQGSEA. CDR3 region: CSAGVYKAEAFF. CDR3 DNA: TGCAGCGCCGGGGTCTACAAGGCTGAAGCTTTCTTT.

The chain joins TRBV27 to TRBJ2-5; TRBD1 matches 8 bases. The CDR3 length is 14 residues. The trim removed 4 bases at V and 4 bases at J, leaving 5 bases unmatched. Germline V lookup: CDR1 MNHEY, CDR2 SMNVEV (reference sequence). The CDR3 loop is CASSSRGLGETQYF. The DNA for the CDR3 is TGTGCCAGCAGTTCCAGGGGGCTGGGAGAGACCCAGTACTTC.

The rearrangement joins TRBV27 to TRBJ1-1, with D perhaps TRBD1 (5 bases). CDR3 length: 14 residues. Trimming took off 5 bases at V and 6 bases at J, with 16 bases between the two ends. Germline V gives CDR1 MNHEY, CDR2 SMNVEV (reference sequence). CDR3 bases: TGTGCCAGCAGTGGGGGGGACCGGACCCCTGAAGCTTTCTTT. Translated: CASSGGDRTPEAFF.

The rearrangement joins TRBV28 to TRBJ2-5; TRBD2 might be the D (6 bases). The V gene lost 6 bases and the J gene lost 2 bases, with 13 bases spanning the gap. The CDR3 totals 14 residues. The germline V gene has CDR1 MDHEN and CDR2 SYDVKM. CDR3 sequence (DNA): TGTGCCAGCAGCCTGGACGGGACTCAAGAGACCCAGTACTTC. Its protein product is CASSLDGTQETQYF.

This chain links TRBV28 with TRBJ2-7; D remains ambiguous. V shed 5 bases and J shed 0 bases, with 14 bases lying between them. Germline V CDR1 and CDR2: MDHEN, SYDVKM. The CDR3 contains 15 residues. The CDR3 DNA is TGTGCCAGCAGTCTGCCAAGGTTGAGCTCCTACGAGCAGTACTTC. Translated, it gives CASSLPRLSSYEQYF.

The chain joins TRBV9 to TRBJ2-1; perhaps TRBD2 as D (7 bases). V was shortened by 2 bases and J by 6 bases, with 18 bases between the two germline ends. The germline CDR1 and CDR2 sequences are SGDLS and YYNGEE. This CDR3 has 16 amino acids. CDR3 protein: CASSVRTDRTSNEQFF. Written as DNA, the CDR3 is TGTGCCAGCAGCGTCCGGACAGACCGGACTAGCAATGAGCAGTTCTTC.